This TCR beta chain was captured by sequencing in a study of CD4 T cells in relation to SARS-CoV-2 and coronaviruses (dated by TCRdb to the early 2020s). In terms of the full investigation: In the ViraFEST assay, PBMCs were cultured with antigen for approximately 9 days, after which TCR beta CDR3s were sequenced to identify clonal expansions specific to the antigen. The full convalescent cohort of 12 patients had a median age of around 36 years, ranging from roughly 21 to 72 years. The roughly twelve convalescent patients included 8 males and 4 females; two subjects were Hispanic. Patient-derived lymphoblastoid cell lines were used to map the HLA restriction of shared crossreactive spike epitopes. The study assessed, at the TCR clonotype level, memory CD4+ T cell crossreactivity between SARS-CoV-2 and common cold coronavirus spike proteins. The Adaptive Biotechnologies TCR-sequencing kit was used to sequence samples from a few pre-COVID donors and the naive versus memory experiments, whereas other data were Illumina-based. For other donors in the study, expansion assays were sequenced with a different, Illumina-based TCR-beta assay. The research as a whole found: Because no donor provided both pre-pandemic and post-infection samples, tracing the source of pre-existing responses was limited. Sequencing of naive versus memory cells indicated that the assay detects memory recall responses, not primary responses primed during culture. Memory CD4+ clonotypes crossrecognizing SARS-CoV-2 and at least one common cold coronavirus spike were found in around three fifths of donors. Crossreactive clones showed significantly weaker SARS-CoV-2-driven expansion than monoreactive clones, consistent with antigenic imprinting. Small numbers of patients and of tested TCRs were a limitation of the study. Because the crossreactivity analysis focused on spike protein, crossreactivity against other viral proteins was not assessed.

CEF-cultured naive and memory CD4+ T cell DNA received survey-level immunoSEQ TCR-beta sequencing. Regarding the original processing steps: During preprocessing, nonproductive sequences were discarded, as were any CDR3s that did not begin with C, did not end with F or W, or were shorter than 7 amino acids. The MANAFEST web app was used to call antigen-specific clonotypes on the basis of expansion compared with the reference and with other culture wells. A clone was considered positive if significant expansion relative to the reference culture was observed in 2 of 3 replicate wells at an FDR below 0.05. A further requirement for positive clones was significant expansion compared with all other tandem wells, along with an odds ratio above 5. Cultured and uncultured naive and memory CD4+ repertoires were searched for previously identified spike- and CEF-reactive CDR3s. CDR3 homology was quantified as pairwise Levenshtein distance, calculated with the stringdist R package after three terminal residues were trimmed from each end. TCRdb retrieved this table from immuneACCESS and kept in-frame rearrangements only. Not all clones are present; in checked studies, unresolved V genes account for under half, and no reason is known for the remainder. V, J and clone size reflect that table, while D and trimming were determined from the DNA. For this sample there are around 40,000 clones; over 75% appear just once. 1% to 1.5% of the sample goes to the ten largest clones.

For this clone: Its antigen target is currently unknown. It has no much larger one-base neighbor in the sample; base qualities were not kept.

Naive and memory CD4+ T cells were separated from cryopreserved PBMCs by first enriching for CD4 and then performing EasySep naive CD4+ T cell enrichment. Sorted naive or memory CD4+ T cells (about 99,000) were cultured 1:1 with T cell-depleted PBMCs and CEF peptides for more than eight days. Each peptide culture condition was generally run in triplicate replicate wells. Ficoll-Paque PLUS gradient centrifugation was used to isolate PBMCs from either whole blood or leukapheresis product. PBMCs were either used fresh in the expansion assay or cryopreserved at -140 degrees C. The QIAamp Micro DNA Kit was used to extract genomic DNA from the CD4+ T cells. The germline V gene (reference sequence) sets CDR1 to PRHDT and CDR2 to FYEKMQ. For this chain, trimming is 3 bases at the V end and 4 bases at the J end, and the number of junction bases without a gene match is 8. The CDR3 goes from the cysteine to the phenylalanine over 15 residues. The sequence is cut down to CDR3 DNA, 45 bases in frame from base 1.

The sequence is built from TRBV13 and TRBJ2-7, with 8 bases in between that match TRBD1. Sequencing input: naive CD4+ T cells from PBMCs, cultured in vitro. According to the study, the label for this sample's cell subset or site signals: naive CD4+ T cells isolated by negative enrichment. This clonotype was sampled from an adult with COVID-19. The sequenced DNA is TGTGCCAGCAGCTTTTCCGGGACAGGCATTTACGAGCAGTACTTC. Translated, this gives CASSFSGTGIYEQYF.